This T cell receptor beta chain is drawn from a study of cytomegalovirus exposure and HLA in healthy donors (dated by TCRdb to 2015 to 2018). Turning to the overall study: A later analysis indicated that the 130 or so validation repertoires were generated on the platform also employed for the approximately 690 repertoires of the first cohort. To predict cytomegalovirus infection status, the study combined high-throughput TCR immunosequencing, statistical association of individual TCRs with disease status, and machine learning. A separate validation cohort of approximately 130 different subjects was used in addition to the 666-subject first cohort. The study aimed to test whether signatures of past pathogen exposure could be identified by cataloging public T cell receptors.

The library came from the immunoSEQ multiplex PCR assay. The paper's data handling went like this. A statistical classification framework was built to diagnose cytomegalovirus status from the catalog of TCR beta chain sequences. TCRdb obtained this table from immuneACCESS and retained in-frame rearrangements with V and J assigned. These tables miss some clones; where compared with another copy, unresolved V genes account for less than half of the shortfall, and the remainder is unexplained. V, J and clone size derive from that table, while D and trimming were established from the DNA sequence. This sample comprises 90,000 to 150,000 clones, around 88% of them detected only once. Jointly, the top ten make up approximately 2% of the sample. Beyond this particular receptor, the publication reports: In a later analysis, TCRs clustered in the first cohort were found to also tend to co-occur in the 120 or so validation repertoires, with approximately 94% of cluster scores above 0. The authors suggested that the approach could potentially be generalized to other disease states and immunological phenotypes. A later analysis lacked HLA typing for the validation cohort, so it scored co-occurrence in that cohort across all 110 or so repertoires. In the study, approximately 150 TCR beta chains were listed as associated with cytomegalovirus. A few of the identified cytomegalovirus-associated TCR beta chains were confirmed in vitro to be specific for cytomegalovirus antigens. The classifier was reported to diagnose cytomegalovirus status with high specificity and sensitivity in both the original and validation cohorts. Most TCR sequences were observed very rarely across donors, whereas some public TCRs were present in many individuals.

Details on this clone: It has no known antigen specificity. No base-level quality is on record; no much larger clone is a single base apart.

The donors belonged to the validation cohort of around 130 subjects, which was separate from the roughly 700-subject first cohort. Sequencing was carried out using PBMCs. This clonotype was sampled from a man younger than 35 in good health and CMV-seronegative.

The DNA sequence follows: TGTGCCAGTAGTCCCCTGGGGCGGGAGAGCAGGGAGACCCAGTACTTC. This translates into CASSPLGRESRETQYF. This chain joins TRBV19 to TRBJ2-5; TRBD2 aligns with 7 central bases. The CDR3 runs 16 amino acids, cysteine and phenylalanine included. The kept DNA is CDR3 alone, 48 bases in frame from the first base. Via the germline V gene (reference sequence), CDR1 is LNHDA and CDR2 SQIVND. The germline V and J ends show losses of 5 bases and 5 bases respectively, and no gene match explains 14 bases of the junction.